This entry features one T cell receptor (beta chain) sequence. The antigen remains unidentified. These data are taken from a study of shared clonotypes between healthy human individuals. Study-wide context: Each donor contributed plates that comprised three CD4 naive, three CD4 memory, two CD8 naive and one CD8 memory.

Regarding the study as a whole: On the whole, naive subsets had larger estimated richness than memory subsets had. Naive CD4 clonotypes overlapped across several donors at approximately 5.5%. Generation of non-shared clonotypes was less probable than generation of clonotypes shared by all four donors.

Assay: immunoSEQ multiplex PCR; the TCRdb copy retains only in-frame clones and omits some. This table holds more than 1.2 million clones, 98% found once. This clonotype originated in a man between 25 and 39 years old in good health. The specimen sequenced was naive CD4+ T cells sorted from blood. Subset denoted: CD45RA+ positively selected.

CDR3 region: CASSLGFNQPQHF. The CDR3 coding sequence is TGCGCCAGCAGCTTGGGCTTCAATCAGCCCCAGCATTTT. The chain carries TRBV5-1 and TRBJ1-5, with no clear D. The V gene lost 0 bases and the J gene lost 3 bases, with 4 bases spanning the gap. The CDR3 is made up of 13 amino acids. CDR1 SGHRS and CDR2 YFSETQ come from the germline V gene.